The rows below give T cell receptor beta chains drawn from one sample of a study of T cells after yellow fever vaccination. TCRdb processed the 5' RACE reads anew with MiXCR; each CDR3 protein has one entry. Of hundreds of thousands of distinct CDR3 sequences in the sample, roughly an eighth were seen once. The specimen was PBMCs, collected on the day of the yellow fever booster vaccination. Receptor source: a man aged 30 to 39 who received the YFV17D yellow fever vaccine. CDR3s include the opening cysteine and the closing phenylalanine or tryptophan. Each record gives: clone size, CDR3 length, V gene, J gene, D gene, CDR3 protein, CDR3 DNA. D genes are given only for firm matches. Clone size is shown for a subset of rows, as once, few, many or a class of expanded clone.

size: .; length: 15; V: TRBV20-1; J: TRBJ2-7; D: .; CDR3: CSARDIAVSSYEQYF; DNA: TGCAGTGCTAGAGATATTGCGGTGAGCTCCTACGAGCAGTACTTC
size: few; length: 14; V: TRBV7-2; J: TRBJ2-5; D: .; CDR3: CASRRDLYQETQYF; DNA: TGTGCCAGCAGAAGGGACTTGTACCAAGAGACCCAGTACTTC
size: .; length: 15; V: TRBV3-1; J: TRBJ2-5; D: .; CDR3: CASSLQRTLQETQYF; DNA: TGTGCCAGCAGCCTTCAGCGGACCCTCCAAGAGACCCAGTACTTC
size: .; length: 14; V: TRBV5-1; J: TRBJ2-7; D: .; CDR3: CASSLFVSDYEQYF; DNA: TGCGCCAGCAGCTTGTTTGTTAGCGACTACGAGCAGTACTTC
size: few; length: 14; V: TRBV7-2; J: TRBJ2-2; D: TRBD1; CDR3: CASRRDREVMELFF; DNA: TGTGCCAGCCGCCGGGACAGAGAGGTTATGGAGCTGTTTTTT
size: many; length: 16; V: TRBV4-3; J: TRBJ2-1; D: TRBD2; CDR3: CASSPTPSGRGNEQFF; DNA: TGCGCCAGCAGCCCGACCCCTAGCGGGAGAGGGAATGAGCAGTTCTTC
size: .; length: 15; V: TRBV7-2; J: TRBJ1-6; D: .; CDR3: CASSLVAGYNSPLHF; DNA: TGTGCCAGCAGCTTAGTTGCCGGTTATAATTCACCCCTCCACTTT
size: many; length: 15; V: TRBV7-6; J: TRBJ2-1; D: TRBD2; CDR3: CASSSGTSGYNEQFF; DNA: TGTGCCAGCAGCTCCGGGACTAGCGGTTACAATGAGCAGTTCTTC
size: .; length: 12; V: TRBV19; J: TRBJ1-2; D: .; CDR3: CASSGMIYGYTF; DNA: TGTGCCAGTAGTGGGATGATCTATGGCTACACCTTC
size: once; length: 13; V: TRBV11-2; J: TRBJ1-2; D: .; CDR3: CASSLGGALGYTF; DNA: TGTGCCAGCAGCTTAGGTGGGGCGCTAGGCTACACCTTC